A single sample is the source of the 17 T cell receptor beta chains below, sequenced in a study of T cell repertoires in cytomegalovirus infection. No antigens are known for them. TCRdb re-called the reads with MiXCR, one entry per CDR3 protein. The sample has hundreds of thousands of distinct CDR3 sequences; roughly 30% are singletons. The specimen was cultured PBMCs, collected from culture after CMV antigen stimulation. Receptors originate from a human donor in good health (CMV status not recorded). Some clones in this sample may be carry-over from other donors' samples.

This clonotype was seen a few times. V gene TRBV7-9 combines with J gene TRBJ1-1, with a tentative D call TRBD1 (6 bases). Germline CDR1 reads SEHNR; CDR2 reads FQNEAQ (reference sequence). V shed 5 bases and J shed 1 base, with 17 bases lying between them. The CDR3 is 16 residues long. CDR3 protein: CASSPIRGMANTEAFF. DNA for the CDR3: TGTGCCAGCAGCCCGATCAGGGGCATGGCGAACACTGAAGCTTTCTTT.

This chain uses TRBV2 with TRBJ2-3, with 13 bases matching TRBD2. Trimming cost V 8 bases and J 0 bases; bases outside gene matches: 8. The germline V gene has CDR1 SNHLY and CDR2 FYNNEI. CDR3 length: 17 residues. The CDR3 protein is CASRWTSGGDSTDTQYF. DNA for the CDR3: TGTGCCAGCCGTTGGACTAGCGGGGGAGACAGCACAGATACGCAGTATTTT.

This clonotype was picked up many times. V gene TRBV7-2 combines with J gene TRBJ2-5; a weak D match, TRBD2 (5 bases). Trimming took off 5 bases at V and 7 bases at J, with 17 bases between the two ends. This CDR3 is 14 amino acids long. Germline V gene sequence: CDR1 SGHTA, CDR2 FQGNSA. The CDR3 is CASSPPAAPWTQYF. For the CDR3, the DNA is TGTGCCAGCAGCCCTCCAGCGGCCCCATGGACCCAGTACTTC.

The sample holds a few counts of this clonotype. The chain combines TRBV4-2 with TRBJ2-5; D gene ambiguous. The CDR3 loop spans 13 amino acids. Germline V gene data show CDR1 as LGHNA and CDR2 as YNFKEQ. V lost 5 bases and J lost 3, with 10 bases in between. The CDR3 DNA reads TGTGCCAGCAGCAAGGCTCCAGAAGAGACCCAGTACTTC. Encoded protein: CASSKAPEETQYF.

This clonotype was seen only once. V is TRBV7-9 and J is TRBJ1-6, with TRBD1 matching over 8 bases. The V gene's germline CDR1 is SEHNR and CDR2 FQNEAQ (reference sequence). This CDR3 region has 14 residues. Losses at the gene ends were 1 base for V and 8 bases for J; bases not matched to a gene: 1. The CDR3 DNA is TGTGCCAGCAGCTTAGAGACAGGGGATTCACCCCTCCACTTT. It codes for CASSLETGDSPLHF.

This chain connects TRBV6-6 to TRBJ2-1; D may be TRBD1 (6 bases). There are 15 residues in the CDR3. Between the trimmed V and J ends, which lost 5 bases and 5 bases, there was a span of 16 bases. Germline V gene sequence: CDR1 MNHNY, CDR2 SVGAGI (reference sequence). The CDR3 is CASSPSGAYHNEQFF. In DNA, the CDR3 is TGTGCCAGCAGTCCCTCAGGGGCGTACCACAATGAGCAGTTCTTC.

This clonotype was detected only a few times. This chain uses TRBV24-1 with TRBJ2-1; no definite D call. Germline CDR1 is KGHDR and CDR2 is SFDVKD. Between the trimmed V and J ends, which lost 3 bases and 5 bases, there was a span of 4 bases. The CDR3 contains 12 residues. CDR3 region: CATSDPDNEQFF. For the CDR3, the DNA is TGTGCCACCAGTGATCCAGACAATGAGCAGTTCTTC.

This clonotype was counted at least ten times. The rearrangement joins TRBV7-2 to TRBJ2-3; a weak D match, TRBD1 (5 bases). V gave up 6 bases and J gave up 1 base, with 14 bases separating them. The CDR3 is made up of 15 amino acids. Germline V lookup: CDR1 SGHTA, CDR2 FQGNSA. The CDR3 nucleotides read TGTGCCAGCAGTCCAGGGTTGAGCGGCACAGATACGCAGTATTTT. Translated: CASSPGLSGTDTQYF.

This clonotype was picked up a small number of times. This chain connects TRBV12-3 or TRBV12-4 to TRBJ1-1, with a possible D match to TRBD1 (6 bases). The CDR3 spans 15 residues. Trimming stripped 6 bases from V and 1 base from J, with 15 bases between. This CDR3 is CASRPQGRGNTEAFF. DNA for the CDR3: TGTGCCAGCAGACCCCAGGGGAGGGGGAACACTGAAGCTTTCTTT.

The rearrangement uses TRBV12-3 or TRBV12-4 and TRBJ2-3; TRBD1 is a possible D gene (6 bases). Trimming shortened V by 11 bases and J by 4 bases, and 16 bases separated the two germline ends. CDR3 length: 13 amino acids. The DNA of the CDR3 is TGTGCCGAGAGTACAGGGCAGGCAGATACGCAGTATTTT. It specifies CAESTGQADTQYF.

This clonotype was seen more than once but under ten times. V gene TRBV14 combines with J gene TRBJ2-1; 7 bases agree with TRBD2. The CDR3 is 15 residues long. V shed 4 bases, J shed 1 base, and the junction held 4 bases outside the gene matches. Germline CDR1 and CDR2: SGHDN and FVKESK. CDR3 region: CASSLWGGSYNEQFF. CDR3 DNA: TGTGCCAGCAGCCTCTGGGGGGGATCCTACAATGAGCAGTTCTTC.

The chain couples TRBV19 to TRBJ2-2; D is uncertain. Germline loops: CDR1 LNHDA, CDR2 SQIVND (reference sequence). V lost 3 bases and J lost 4, with 12 bases in between. This CDR3 region has 15 residues. CDR3 coding DNA: TGTGCCAGTAGTATGTGGAACAGTCCCACCGGGGAGCTGTTTTTT. Translation gives CASSMWNSPTGELFF.

J is TRBJ1-1 and V is TRBV7-6; D is uncertain. This CDR3 has 15 amino acids. From germline, CDR1 is SGHVS and CDR2 FNYEAQ. V was clipped by 2 bases and J by 2 bases, with 12 bases between them. The CDR3 sequence: CASSLHFGPNTEAFF. CDR3 DNA sequence: TGTGCCAGCAGCTTACACTTCGGCCCAAACACTGAAGCTTTCTTT.

CDR3 DNA: TGTGCCAGCGTCGCCGGGACTAGCGGGATTAATGAGCAGTTCTTC. Protein product: CASVAGTSGINEQFF. This rearrangement joins TRBV6-1 to TRBJ2-1; the match to TRBD2 covers 13 bases. J lost 7 bases, V lost 8 bases, and 8 bases had no gene match. Germline V gene sequence: CDR1 MNHNS, CDR2 SASEGT. This CDR3 spans 15 amino acids.

The chain combines TRBV11-2 with TRBJ2-4; TRBD1 or TRBD2 may be the D gene (5 bases each). The CDR3 length is 12 residues. Deletions cut 5 bases from V and 7 bases from J, with 9 bases between. Per the germline V gene, CDR1 is SGHAT and CDR2 is FQNNGV. The CDR3 nucleotides are TGTGCCAGCAGCGGGACGGGGAACATTCAGTACTTC. It yields the protein CASSGTGNIQYF.

The chain recombines TRBV15 with TRBJ2-7, with D perhaps being TRBD1 or TRBD2 (6 bases each). Trimming took 9 bases from V and 5 from J, leaving 23 bases between them. In germline, CDR1 is LNHNV, CDR2 YYDKDF (reference sequence). CDR3 length: 15 residues. CDR3 residues: CATTPGGRGVNEQYF. The CDR3 region has the DNA TGTGCCACTACACCCGGGGGCCGGGGAGTTAACGAGCAGTACTTC.

A few counts support this clonotype. This rearrangement joins TRBV19 to TRBJ2-1; 13 nucleotides line up with TRBD2. The CDR3 runs 14 residues. J lost 10 bases, V lost 5 bases, and 5 bases had no gene match. Germline CDR1 LNHDA, CDR2 SQIVND (reference sequence). DNA of the CDR3: TGTGCCAGTAGTGCGACTAGCGGGGGGCACGAGCAGTTCTTC. Translation gives CASSATSGGHEQFF.